What follows are 13 T cell receptor beta chains derived from one specimen sequenced in a study of cytomegalovirus exposure and HLA in healthy donors (dated by TCRdb to 2016 to 2017). The receptor library was made with the immunoSEQ multiplex PCR assay. For the multiplex PCR, a mixture combining 60 forward primers for TCR Vbeta segments and 13 reverse primers for TCR Jbeta segments was used. Here the immuneACCESS table is served through TCRdb, limited to in-frame sequences with V and J called. Missing clones are a known gap in these copies; in checked studies unresolved V genes cover under half, and the rest lacks a known reason. Present in this sample are about 110,000 clones, about three quarters of which were seen just once. The top ten clonotypes cover about 5.8% of the sample. Sequenced input: PBMCs. These receptor sequences come from a male donor in good health and CMV-seronegative.

This rearrangement joins TRBV11-3 to TRBJ1-1, with D hard to call. Germline CDR1 SGHNT, CDR2 YENEEA. V gave up 3 bases and J gave up 4 bases, with 12 bases separating them. The CDR3 runs 14 residues. CDR3 loop: CASSFSGAGTEAFF. The CDR3 DNA follows: TGTGCCAGCAGCTTTTCAGGTGCCGGCACTGAAGCTTTCTTT.

J is TRBJ2-1 and V is TRBV11-3; perhaps TRBD1 as D (5 bases). CDR3 size: 15 residues. Between the trimmed V and J ends, which lost 4 bases and 2 bases, there was a span of 12 bases. Germline V gene lookup returns CDR1 SGHNT and CDR2 YENEEA. The chain's CDR3 is CASSWQGVTYNEQFF. The CDR3, as DNA: TGTGCCAGCAGCTGGCAGGGTGTCACCTACAATGAGCAGTTCTTC. The full variable domain, completed using reference TRBV11-3 and TRBJ2-1, is EAGVVQSPRYKIIEKKQPVAFWCNPISGHNTLYWYLQNLGQGPELLIRYENEEAVDDSQLPKDRFSAERLKGVDSTLKIQPAELGDSAVYLCASSWQGVTYNEQFFGPGTRLTVL.

This chain uses TRBV2 with TRBJ2-3; 11 bases line up with TRBD2. Germline CDR1 and CDR2: SNHLY and FYNNEI. The CDR3 loop spans 15 amino acids. With 6 bases clipped from V and 1 base from J, the junction kept 3 bases outside the gene matches. In nucleotides, the CDR3 is TGTGCCAGCAGCCAACTAGCGGGAGGCACAGATACGCAGTATTTT. The encoded protein is CASSQLAGGTDTQYF.

This clone has a handful of counts. This chain joins TRBV6-1 and TRBJ1-5, with D possibly TRBD1 on 6 matching bases. The germline V gene has CDR1 MNHNS and CDR2 SASEGT. V dropped 2 bases and J dropped 2 bases, with 13 bases sitting between them. The CDR3 covers 16 residues. CDR3 protein: CASSEQVSGGNQPQHF. DNA of the CDR3: TGTGCCAGCAGTGAACAGGTGTCAGGGGGCAATCAGCCCCAGCATTTT.

The V gene is TRBV12-5, the J gene TRBJ1-5; weak D call: TRBD1 (6 bases). Trimming stripped 6 bases from V and 6 bases from J, with 15 bases between. Germline V gene sequence: CDR1 LGHNT, CDR2 FRNRAP. The length of the CDR3 is 14 residues. The DNA of the CDR3 is TGTGCTAGTGGCCCAGGAACAGGGAGTCAGCCCCAGCATTTT. Encoded protein: CASGPGTGSQPQHF.

The chain recombines TRBV23-1 with TRBJ2-3; 9 nucleotides match TRBD2. TRBV23-1 belongs to the ORF category, with a function that is uncertain. The trim removed 5 bases at V and 1 base at J, leaving 13 bases unmatched. The CDR3 totals 18 residues. The CDR3 protein is CASSWPSGKSGGTDTQYF. The CDR3 nucleotides read TGCGCCAGCAGTTGGCCTAGCGGGAAATCCGGGGGCACAGATACGCAGTATTTT.

The chain employs TRBV7-2 and TRBJ1-1; maybe TRBD1 (5 bases). Germline V gene sequence: CDR1 SGHTA, CDR2 FQGNSA. The CDR3 totals 14 residues. V was pared by 2 bases and J by 5 bases, with 12 bases between. CDR3 in amino acids: CASSLRQGSTEAFF. The CDR3 DNA follows: TGTGCCAGCAGCTTACGGCAGGGATCTACTGAAGCTTTCTTT.

This chain uses TRBV5-1 with TRBJ2-3; TRBD2 aligns across 7 bases. Germline CDR1 SGHRS, CDR2 YFSETQ. The CDR3 has 16 amino acids. The V gene end was trimmed by 3 bases and the J gene end by 0 bases; junction bases not matched to a gene: 7. DNA of the CDR3: TGCGCCAGCAGCTCCGGTGGGGGGGGGAGCACAGATACGCAGTATTTT. Translation gives CASSSGGGGSTDTQYF.

The chain joins TRBV7-3 to TRBJ2-1; D perhaps matches TRBD2 (6 bases). CDR1 is SGHTA and CDR2 is FQGTGA in the germline V gene. Trimming cost V 2 bases and J 3 bases, with 11 bases left between them. This CDR3 is 15 amino acids long. CDR3 residues: CASSLSLAYYNEQFF. The DNA for the CDR3 is TGTGCCAGCAGCTTATCTCTAGCGTACTACAATGAGCAGTTCTTC.

The chain recombines TRBV5-5 with TRBJ1-2; D is perhaps TRBD1 (5 bases). Germline V gene data show CDR1 as SGHKS and CDR2 as YYEKEE (reference sequence). V gave up 4 bases and J gave up 2 bases, with 9 bases separating them. The length of the CDR3 is 13 residues. Here the CDR3 reads CASSPTVNYGYTF. As DNA, the CDR3 is TGTGCCAGCAGCCCGACAGTGAACTATGGCTACACCTTC.

The V and J genes are TRBV6-5 and TRBJ2-1, with 9 positions matching TRBD1. The V segment lost 6 bases and the J segment 5 bases; nucleotides outside the gene matches: 8. The CDR3 covers 15 residues. Looked up from germline, CDR1 is MNHEY and CDR2 is SVGAGI. The CDR3 reads CASSLSRDRDNEQFF. For the CDR3, the DNA is TGTGCCAGCAGCCTCTCCCGGGACAGGGACAATGAGCAGTTCTTC.

The J gene is TRBJ1-1, the V gene TRBV6-1; D possibly corresponds to TRBD1 (6 bases). The V end was cut by 7 bases, the J end by 2 bases, with 17 bases between. Looked up from germline, CDR1 is MNHNS and CDR2 is SASEGT. This CDR3 spans 15 amino acids. CDR3 DNA: TGTGCCAGCACCGAAGAGGGGGGGGTCAACACTGAAGCTTTCTTT. Translation gives CASTEEGGVNTEAFF.

This clone was seen a single time. The gene calls are TRBV27 and TRBJ1-2, with TRBD1 matching over 7 bases. The CDR3 totals 15 residues. CDR1 is MNHEY, CDR2 SMNVEV, per germline (reference sequence). With V trimmed by 3 bases and J by 4 bases, 8 bases remained unmatched. CDR3 coding DNA: TGTGCCAGCAGTTTTTCGGCAGGGGGGATCTATGGCTACACCTTC. As protein: CASSFSAGGIYGYTF.